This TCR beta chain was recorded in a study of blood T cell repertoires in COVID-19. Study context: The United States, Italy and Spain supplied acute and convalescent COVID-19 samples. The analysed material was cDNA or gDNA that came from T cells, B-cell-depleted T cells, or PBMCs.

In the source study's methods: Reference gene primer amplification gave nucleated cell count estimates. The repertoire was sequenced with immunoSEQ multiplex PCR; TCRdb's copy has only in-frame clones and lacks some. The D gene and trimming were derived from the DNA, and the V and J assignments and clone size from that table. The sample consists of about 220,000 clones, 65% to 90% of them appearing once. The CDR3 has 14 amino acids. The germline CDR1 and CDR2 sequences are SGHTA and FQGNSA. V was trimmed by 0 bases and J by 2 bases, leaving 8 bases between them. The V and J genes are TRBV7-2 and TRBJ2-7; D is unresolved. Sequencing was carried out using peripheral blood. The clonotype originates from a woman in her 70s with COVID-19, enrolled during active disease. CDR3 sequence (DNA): TGTGCCAGCAGCTTAGCGTACAGTACCTACGAGCAGTACTTC. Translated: CASSLAYSTYEQYF.